The rows below give T cell receptor beta chains drawn from one sample of a study of OX40 agonist ivuxolimab in advanced cancers. The method was immunoSEQ multiplex PCR; TCRdb's version includes in-frame clones alone and lacks a portion of them. The sample contains roughly 60,000 clones, around 86% of which appear only once. Sequencing used CD4+ or CD8+ T cells sorted from blood, obtained in a trial of the OX40 agonist ivuxolimab. The receptors come from an adult with an advanced solid tumor such as melanoma, head and neck, liver or kidney cancer. Each CDR3 is given with its conserved first and last residue.

len,v_gene,CDR3aa
13,TRBV19,CASSIDRGNEQFF
15,TRBV6-4,CASSDSGSSYNEQFF
15,TRBV6-5,CASSYSLAGADTQYF
15,TRBV15,CATSRDLGGTDTQYF
15,TRBV5-1,CASSLELSTSGEQYF
14,TRBV6-5,CASSYSGNTDTQYF
13,TRBV18,CASSPGRRETQYF
13,TRBV5-1,CASSFTGTYEQYF
15,TRBV5-1,CASSQSGQGSEKLFF
15,TRBV7-3,CASSFAGGRRNEQFF
14,TRBV28,CASSLNYKQETQYF
16,TRBV4-1,CASSRGSTESRETQYF
13,TRBV19,CASSYSDQETQYF
15,TRBV6-1,CASSDSGRPRNEQFF
13,TRBV5-6,CASSLPVTGELFF
12,TRBV18,CASSGAAEKLFF
16,TRBV5-1,CASSLIQAGDGNEQYF
14,TRBV7-2,CASSLRSGGSPLHF
13,TRBV4-1,CASSQGPIETQYF
13,TRBV5-1,CASSLLRDTEAFF
15,TRBV29-1,CSVPDGMGNNYGYTF
13,TRBV19,CASTRGWNTEAFF
14,TRBV28,CASSLGTGPYGYTF
15,TRBV19,CASAGLAGNTGELFF
15,TRBV11-3,CASSHTGSNTGELFF
15,TRBV28,CASSSRQGRNQPQHF
15,TRBV6-7,CASSNDREGNQPQHF
16,TRBV19,CASSRGTWLNTGELFF
13,TRBV30,CAWTSDPYNEQFF
15,TRBV27,CASRPVGERSYEQYF
13,TRBV6-1,CASRAVHNYEQYF
14,TRBV5-4,CASSLGAREAEAFF
14,TRBV10-1,CASSTDRANNEQFF
10,TRBV6-5,CASGRDTQYF
13,TRBV19,CASSIRGKDEQYF
14,TRBV5-1,CASSLTPSSYEQYF
15,TRBV14,CASSLLTGANYGYTF
16,TRBV7-2,CASSLTGHQTSRGYTF
12,TRBV30,CAWGLAGGELFF
13,TRBV19,CASSRGRGETQYF
10,TRBV20-1,CSARGYGYTF
15,TRBV11-1,CASSLRVVRSGELFF
12,TRBV7-9,CASSLAAAEAFF